The text below deals with one T cell receptor beta chain. What it recognizes is unknown. These data belong to a study of OX40 agonist ivuxolimab in advanced cancers. About the research overall: The study treated patients with ivuxolimab, an agonistic anti-OX40 (CD134) antibody. Previous treatment with anti-PD-1, anti-PD-L1 or anti-CTLA-4 therapy was allowed; 40% had received some.

Produced via immunoSEQ multiplex PCR; TCRdb's table is partial and in-frame only. This sample has approximately 23,000 clones; just under 85% occur once, and the top ten carry 50%. Study-wide results and limits: Some of the lowest clonal expansion was seen in partial responders at 0.1-3.0 mg/kg. Doses of 0.1 to 3.0 mg/kg were accompanied by clonal expansion of CD4+ and CD8+ blood T cells by week 6.

V was clipped by 1 base and J by 3 bases, with 16 bases between them. This CDR3 spans 16 amino acids. CDR1 is MNHNS and CDR2 is SASEGT in the germline V gene. This receptor was obtained from an adult with an advanced solid tumor such as melanoma, head and neck, liver or kidney cancer. This chain joins TRBV6-1 and TRBJ2-7, with D possibly TRBD2 on 7 matching bases. This material consisted of CD4+ or CD8+ T cells sorted from blood, taken in a trial of the OX40 agonist ivuxolimab. Written as DNA, the CDR3 is TGTGCCAGCAGTGAAGGGAGCGCGGGGGCCAGCTACGAGCAGTACTTC. This sequence encodes CASSEGSAGASYEQYF.